These 6 T cell receptor beta chains were all obtained from the same sample, sequenced in a study of siplizumab effects on memory and regulatory T cells. Using immunoSEQ multiplex PCR, the repertoire was profiled, and TCRdb retains in-frame clones only, with some absent. This sample has about 72,000 clones, with roughly nine tenths found just once. The specimen sequenced was CD8+ T cells sorted from blood. All receptors come from a human donor in good health.

This rearrangement joins TRBV2 to TRBJ1-1, with a possible D match to TRBD1 (5 bases). Trimming pared 10 bases from V and 8 bases from J, leaving 17 bases between. Germline CDR1 and CDR2: SNHLY and FYNNEI. The CDR3 is made up of 12 amino acids. The CDR3 loop is CANSELGREAFF. DNA of the CDR3: TGTGCCAACTCCGAGTTGGGACGAGAAGCTTTCTTT.

The chain recombines TRBV4-1 with TRBJ2-3; 8 bases map to TRBD1. This CDR3 is 18 amino acids long. Germline V CDR1 and CDR2: MGHRA, YSYEKL. Trimming cost V 0 bases and J 2 bases; bases outside gene matches: 10. The CDR3 nucleotides read TGCGCCAGCAGCCAAGACGCAGCCGGGACAGGCATCACAGATACGCAGTATTTT. It specifies CASSQDAAGTGITDTQYF.

The rearrangement joins TRBV15 to TRBJ2-7, with 11 bases lining up with TRBD1. CDR3 length equals 16 residues. The germline V gene has CDR1 LNHNV and CDR2 YYDKDF (reference sequence). J was trimmed by 4 bases and V by 5 bases; bases with no gene match: 10. The CDR3 DNA is TGTGCCACCAGCCCATTATCTGGACAGGGGGCTTACGAGCAGTACTTC. Its protein product is CATSPLSGQGAYEQYF.

This sequence joins TRBV11-3 and TRBJ1-3, with a weak D call TRBD1 (5 bases). Germline CDR1 and CDR2: SGHNT and YENEEA. Trimming took off 5 bases at V and 7 bases at J, with 18 bases between the two ends. This CDR3 spans 15 amino acids. The CDR3: CASSMGRTRRNTIYF. In nucleotides, the CDR3 is TGTGCCAGCAGCATGGGCCGGACAAGGAGGAACACCATATATTTT.

V gene TRBV13 combines with J gene TRBJ2-7, with D possibly TRBD1 on 6 matching bases. The CDR3 runs to 16 residues. The V gene's germline CDR1 is PRHDT and CDR2 FYEKMQ (reference sequence). The germline V and J ends were trimmed by 5 bases and 0 bases, with 17 bases remaining between them. CDR3 DNA sequence: TGTGCCAGCAGCACAAAACAGGGTTCTACCTCCTACGAGCAGTACTTC. It specifies CASSTKQGSTSYEQYF. The full variable domain, completed using reference TRBV13 and TRBJ2-7, is AAGVIQSPRHLIKEKRETATLKCYPIPRHDTVYWYQQGPGQDPQFLISFYEKMQSDKGSIPDRFSAQQFSDYHSELNMSSLELGDSALYFCASSTKQGSTSYEQYFGPGTRLTVT.

The chain recombines TRBV19 with TRBJ2-7; D is undetermined. V lost 6 bases to trimming and J lost 6 bases, with 18 bases between them. The germline CDR1 and CDR2 sequences are LNHDA and SQIVND (reference sequence). The CDR3 length is 14 residues. The CDR3 sequence: CASSPRTGLSEQYF. Written as DNA, the CDR3 is TGTGCCAGTAGCCCGAGAACGGGTCTCTCCGAGCAGTACTTC.